The entry below gives a single T cell receptor (beta chain) sequence along with its context. How the authors handled the data: By means of reference gene primer amplification, nucleated cell counts were estimated. Sequenced by immunoSEQ multiplex PCR; TCRdb stores in-frame clones only, minus some. That table furnishes V, J and clone size, whereas the DNA furnished D and trimming. Of tens of thousands of clones listed, almost 85% are singletons. The data stem from a study of blood T cell repertoires in COVID-19. Study background: Spain, Italy and the United States supplied samples that represented acute and convalescent COVID-19. T cells, B-cell-depleted T cells, or PBMCs provided the cDNA or gDNA that served as material.

There are 14 residues in the CDR3. V was cut by 4 bases and J by 3 bases, with 12 bases left in between. Germline lookup yields CDR1 SQVTM and CDR2 ANQGSEA. The chain is built from TRBV29-1 and TRBJ1-4, with D tentatively TRBD1 (6 bases). The sample taken for sequencing was peripheral blood. This TCR came from a man older than 75 with acute or convalescent COVID-19. CDR3 region: CSVGRTAANEKLFF. The CDR3 bases are TGCAGCGTTGGGCGGACAGCGGCTAATGAAAAACTGTTTTTT.